A selection of T cell receptor beta chains follows, all from one sample in a study of T cells after yellow fever vaccination. MiXCR was run by TCRdb on the 5' RACE reads, yielding one entry per CDR3 protein. The sample includes over 120,000 distinct CDR3 sequences, less than 8.5% of them seen just once. The sample was CD4+ T cells sorted from PBMCs, taken 10 days after the yellow fever booster vaccination. The receptor source for this set is a man younger than 45 who received the YFV17D yellow fever vaccine. CDR3s include the opening cysteine and the closing phenylalanine or tryptophan. D genes are given only for firm matches. The listing skips clone size in some rows; elsewhere it reads once, few, many or a size class.

CDR3nt | CDR3aa | v_gene | d_gene | abundance | j_gene
TGTGCCATCAGTGAGTCAGTGGCTGCGGGAGGAGAGCAGTTCTTC | CAISESVAAGGEQFF | TRBV10-3 | TRBD2 | few | TRBJ2-1
TGCGCCAGCAGCTTGGCCGAAGGGGGAAGCGAGACCCAGTACTTC | CASSLAEGGSETQYF | TRBV5-1 | . | . | TRBJ2-5
TGTGCCAGTAGGACAGGGGATTATCAGCCCCAGCATTTT | CASRTGDYQPQHF | TRBV19 | TRBD1 | many | TRBJ1-5
TGCAGTGCTAGGAATAGTGGAGGGCCTGGGGATGAGCAGTTCTTC | CSARNSGGPGDEQFF | TRBV20-1 | . | many | TRBJ2-1
TGCGCCAGCAGCTCCAGTATTACCGGGGAGCTGTTTTTT | CASSSSITGELFF | TRBV5-1 | . | many | TRBJ2-2
TGTGCCACCAGCCCAGGGACAGGGGGCGTCCGGAGTGAAAAACTGTTTTTT | CATSPGTGGVRSEKLFF | TRBV15 | TRBD1 | few | TRBJ1-4
TGCGCCAGCAGCAGGGGACAGGGCGCCCGGGAGCCCCAGCATTTT | CASSRGQGAREPQHF | TRBV5-1 | TRBD1 | many | TRBJ1-5
TGTGCCAGCAGCCATTCAATCAGGCCCTACTTGGCTTTCTTT | CASSHSIRPYLAFF | TRBV5-6 | . | . | TRBJ1-1
TGTGCCAGTAGTTCCCGCAGGGGGAGCTCCTACGAGCAGTACTTC | CASSSRRGSSYEQYF | TRBV19 | TRBD1 | many | TRBJ2-7
TGTGCCAGTTGGACAGGGCCCTCTTCCACAGATACGCAGTATTTT | CASWTGPSSTDTQYF | TRBV12-3/TRBV12-4 | TRBD1 | many | TRBJ2-3
TGTGCCAGCAGCTTCTGGACTAGCGGGAGTCACGAGCAGTACTTC | CASSFWTSGSHEQYF | TRBV7-2 | TRBD2 | many | TRBJ2-7
TGCGCCAGCAGTACCCAGGGGGAAGTCTATGGCTACACCTTC | CASSTQGEVYGYTF | TRBV10-2 | TRBD1 | many | TRBJ1-2
TGTGCCAGCACCTTCTCGCTCGGGGGGGGGAACACTGAAGCTTTCTTT | CASTFSLGGGNTEAFF | TRBV6-5 | . | many | TRBJ1-1
TGTGCCAGTCTCCTAGCGGGAGGGTCGTATGAGCAGTTCTTC | CASLLAGGSYEQFF | TRBV12-3/TRBV12-4 | TRBD2 | many | TRBJ2-1
TGTGCCAGCAGCTATAGGGAGCCCAGGGCAGATACGCAGTATTTT | CASSYREPRADTQYF | TRBV7-2 | . | many | TRBJ2-3
TGTGCCAGCACCCTTGAGGCAGGACGTACAGATACGCAGTATTTT | CASTLEAGRTDTQYF | TRBV12-3/TRBV12-4 | . | many | TRBJ2-3
TGTGCCAGCAGAGTTGATGGTGAGCAGTTCTTC | CASRVDGEQFF | TRBV11-2 | . | . | TRBJ2-1
TGTGCCAGCAGCTCCGGGGGGGCCAACTTGAACAATGAGCAGTTCTTC | CASSSGGANLNNEQFF | TRBV7-2 | TRBD2 | few | TRBJ2-1
TGTGCCATGCGAAGGACGCTATCGGGGCGGGAGACCCAGTACTTC | CAMRRTLSGRETQYF | TRBV6-1 | . | many | TRBJ2-5
TGTGCCAGCAGCTTAGCGGGGGCCTACGAGCAGTACTTC | CASSLAGAYEQYF | TRBV7-2 | . | many | TRBJ2-7
TGTGCCAGCAGTGACCCGGGGCGGGGAACTGAAGCTTTCTTT | CASSDPGRGTEAFF | TRBV6-1 | . | . | TRBJ1-1
TGTGCCAGCAGGACTGACAGGGGGTATACCTACGAGCAGTACTTC | CASRTDRGYTYEQYF | TRBV6-2/TRBV6-3 | TRBD1 | few | TRBJ2-7
TGTGCCAGCAGCCTACCCGGGACTAAAGAGACCCAGTACTTC | CASSLPGTKETQYF | TRBV3-1 | TRBD2 | . | TRBJ2-5
TGTGCCAGCAGCTTACTCGGGACCGGGGAGCTGTTTTTT | CASSLLGTGELFF | TRBV7-2 | . | many | TRBJ2-2
TGTGCCAGCAGCCAAGGCCGGGGACGGTCAGGAGAGGGCTACACCTTC | CASSQGRGRSGEGYTF | TRBV4-2 | . | . | TRBJ1-2
TGTGCCAGCAGTCGCGGACAGGCCCTCCCGTATGGCTACACCTTC | CASSRGQALPYGYTF | TRBV6-1 | TRBD1 | . | TRBJ1-2
TGCAGTGCTAGAGATCCCACGACAGGGGGGGACATTCAGTACTTC | CSARDPTTGGDIQYF | TRBV20-1 | TRBD1 | many | TRBJ2-4
TGTGCCAGCAGCCCAGGGGGGACGGTCTCCTACGAGCAGTACTTC | CASSPGGTVSYEQYF | TRBV7-2 | . | many | TRBJ2-7
TGCGCCAGCCATCGGACCTCACCGGAGACCCAGTACTTC | CASHRTSPETQYF | TRBV5-1 | . | . | TRBJ2-5
TGTGCCAGCAGCTTACTAGATCGCGAGCAGTACTTC | CASSLLDREQYF | TRBV7-9 | . | many | TRBJ2-7
TGTGCCAGCAGAAATCAGGGTTTAAACACCGGGGAGCTGTTTTTT | CASRNQGLNTGELFF | TRBV7-8 | . | many | TRBJ2-2
TGTGCCAGCAGTTCATATAGCAATCAGCCCCAGCATTTT | CASSSYSNQPQHF | TRBV6-2/TRBV6-3 | . | . | TRBJ1-5
TGTGCCACCACCAACCAGGGCCCTTCCACAGATACGCAGTATTTT | CATTNQGPSTDTQYF | TRBV3-1 | . | . | TRBJ2-3
TGTGCCAGCAGCTTGTTGCTCCGGGAAGAGACCCAGTACTTC | CASSLLLREETQYF | TRBV5-5 | . | many | TRBJ2-5